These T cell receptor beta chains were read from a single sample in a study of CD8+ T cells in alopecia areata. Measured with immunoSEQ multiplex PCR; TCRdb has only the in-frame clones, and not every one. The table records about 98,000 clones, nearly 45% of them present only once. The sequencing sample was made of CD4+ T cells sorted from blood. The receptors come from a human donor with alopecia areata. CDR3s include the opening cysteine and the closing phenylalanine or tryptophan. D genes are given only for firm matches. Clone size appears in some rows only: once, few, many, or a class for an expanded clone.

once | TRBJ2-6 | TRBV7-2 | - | TGTGCCCCAAGCTCTGGGGCCAACGTCCTGACTTTC | CAPSSGANVLTF
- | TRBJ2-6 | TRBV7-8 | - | TGTGCCAGCAGCCCAACCCGTCGTGCCGGGGCCAACGTCCTGACTTTC | CASSPTRRAGANVLTF
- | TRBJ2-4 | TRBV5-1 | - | TGCGCCAGCAGCTTGGGACTTGCCAAAAACATTCAGTACTTC | CASSLGLAKNIQYF
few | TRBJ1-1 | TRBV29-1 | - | TGCAGCGCTCCCCGATGGGGCTCCCAGAACACTGAAGCTTTCTTT | CSAPRWGSQNTEAFF
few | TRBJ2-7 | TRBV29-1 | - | TGCAGCGTTGGGAACAGGCAAACCTACGAGCAGTACTTC | CSVGNRQTYEQYF
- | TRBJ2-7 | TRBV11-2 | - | TGTGCCAGCGCCCAACAGGCGACCTACGAGCAGTACTTC | CASAQQATYEQYF
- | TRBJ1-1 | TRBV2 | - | TGTGCCAGCAGTGACGGCACTGAAGCTTTCTTT | CASSDGTEAFF
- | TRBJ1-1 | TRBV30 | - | TGTGCCTGGGACGGGAACACTGAAGCTTTCTTT | CAWDGNTEAFF
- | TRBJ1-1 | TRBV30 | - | TGTGCCTGGAGTGTTGGAGAGGTGAACACTGAAGCTTTCTTT | CAWSVGEVNTEAFF
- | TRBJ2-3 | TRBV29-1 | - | TGCAGCGCGGAGGGTGGCGGGTCTAGCACAGATACGCAGTATTTT | CSAEGGGSSTDTQYF
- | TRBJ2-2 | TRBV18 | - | TGTGCCAGCTCACCTGACAGGCTGAACACCGGGGAGCTGTTTTTT | CASSPDRLNTGELFF
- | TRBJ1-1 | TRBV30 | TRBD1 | TGTGCCTGGAGTGTACTCCGGACAGGGGGCGCGTCTTTCTTT | CAWSVLRTGGASFF
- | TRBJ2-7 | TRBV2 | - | TGTGCCAGCCGTGGACCAACTATAAAGCAGTACTTC | CASRGPTIKQYF
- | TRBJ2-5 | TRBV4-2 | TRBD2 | TGTGCCAGCAGCCAAGCTAGCGGAAAAGAGACCCAGTACTTC | CASSQASGKETQYF
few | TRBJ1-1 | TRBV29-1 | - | TGCAGCGTCCGGACCTGGGGGAACACTGAAGCTTTCTTT | CSVRTWGNTEAFF
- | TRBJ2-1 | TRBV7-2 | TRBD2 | TGTGCCAGCAGCCCCGGGAGGACTAGCGGGGGGAAGCAGTTCTTC | CASSPGRTSGGKQFF
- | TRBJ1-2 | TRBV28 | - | TGTGCCAGCAGTTTACAGGGCCGGCTTGGCTACACCTTC | CASSLQGRLGYTF
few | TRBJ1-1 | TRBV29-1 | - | TGCAGCGCCGAGGAAGGTTTGAACACTGAAGCTTTCTTT | CSAEEGLNTEAFF
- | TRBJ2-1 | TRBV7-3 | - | TGTGCCAGCAGCTTCTCAAATAGGGAAGAGCAGTTCTTC | CASSFSNREEQFF
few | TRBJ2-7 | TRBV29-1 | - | TGCAGCGTTGAAGGGACTCCTAGCTCCTACGAGCAGTACTTC | CSVEGTPSSYEQYF
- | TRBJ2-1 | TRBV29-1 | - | TGCAGCGTCAACACAGACTACAATGAGCAGTTCTTC | CSVNTDYNEQFF
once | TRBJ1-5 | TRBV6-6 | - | TGTGCCAGCAGTGGTCAGGGCCGTTTAAATCAGCCCCAGCATTTT | CASSGQGRLNQPQHF
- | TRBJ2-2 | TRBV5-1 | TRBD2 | TGCGCCAGCAGCCCCGGGGGGACTTTTAACACCGGGGAGCTGTTTTTT | CASSPGGTFNTGELFF
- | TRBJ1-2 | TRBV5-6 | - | TGTGCCAGCAGCTTAGTCGCAGGGTATGGCTACACCTTC | CASSLVAGYGYTF
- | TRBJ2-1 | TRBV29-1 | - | TGCAGCGCTATTACCGTGCTCCTCCGGGCTGAGCAGTTCTTC | CSAITVLLRAEQFF
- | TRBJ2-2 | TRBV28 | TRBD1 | TGTGCCAGCGCGACAGGGGGTTCCTCCACCGGGGAGCTGTTTTTT | CASATGGSSTGELFF
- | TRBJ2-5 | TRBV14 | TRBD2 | TGTGCCAGCAGCCAAGAGATACTAGCGGGACGTGAGACCCAGTACTTC | CASSQEILAGRETQYF
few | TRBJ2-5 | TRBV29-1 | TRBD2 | TGCAGCGTTGATTGGCCTAGCGGAGAGACCCAGTACTTC | CSVDWPSGETQYF
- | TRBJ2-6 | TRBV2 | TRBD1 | TGTGCCAGCAGTGAAGAGACAGGGGCTGGGGCCAACGTCCTGACTTTC | CASSEETGAGANVLTF
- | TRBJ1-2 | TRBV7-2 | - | TGTGCCAGCAGCTTACAGGGCCCCAACTATGGCTACACCTTC | CASSLQGPNYGYTF
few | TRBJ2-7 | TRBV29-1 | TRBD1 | TGCAGCGTTGAAGGGACAGGGCCCCACGAGCAGTACTTC | CSVEGTGPHEQYF
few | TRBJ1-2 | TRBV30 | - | TGTGCCTGGAGTCCGATCTCTTTCTATGGCTACACCTTC | CAWSPISFYGYTF
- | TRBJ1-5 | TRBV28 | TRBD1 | TGTGCCAGCAGTCCCAAACAGGGGAACCAGCCCCAGCATTTT | CASSPKQGNQPQHF
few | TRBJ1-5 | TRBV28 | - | TGTGCCAGCAGTTTACAGGGTAGGAGCAATCAGCCCCAGCATTTT | CASSLQGRSNQPQHF
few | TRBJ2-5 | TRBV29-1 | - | TGCAGCGTGGAAGTTGGGGGGCTGGGGGAGACCCAGTACTTC | CSVEVGGLGETQYF
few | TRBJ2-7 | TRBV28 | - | TGTGCCAGCAGCCGATCCTATTACGAGCAGTACTTC | CASSRSYYEQYF
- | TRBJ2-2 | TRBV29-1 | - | TGCAGCGTTGTACGGCTTATCAACACCGGGGAGCTGTTTTTT | CSVVRLINTGELFF
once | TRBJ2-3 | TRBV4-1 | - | TGCGCCAGCAGCCAAGTCGAGGGGCGCGTCTTGGGATTT | CASSQVEGRVLGF
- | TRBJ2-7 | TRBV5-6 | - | TGTGCCAGCAGCCCCGGTAACAGGGCGTCCCACGAGCAGTACTTC | CASSPGNRASHEQYF
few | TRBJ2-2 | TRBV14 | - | TGTGCCAGCAGCCAAGATACGAGGTTGTCGAACACCGGGGAGCTGTTTTTT | CASSQDTRLSNTGELFF
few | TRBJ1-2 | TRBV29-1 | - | TGCAGCGTTGAAGATCTTCCGGACAGTAACACCTTC | CSVEDLPDSNTF
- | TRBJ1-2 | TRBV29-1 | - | TGCAGCGTTGGAGGGGGAAACTATGGCTACACCTTC | CSVGGGNYGYTF
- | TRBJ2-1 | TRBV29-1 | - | TGCAGCGGAACTTCGGGGGAGCAGTTCTTC | CSGTSGEQFF
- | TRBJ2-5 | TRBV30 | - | TGTGCCTGGGCCCAGGGCGGATACCAAGAGACCCAGTACTTC | CAWAQGGYQETQYF
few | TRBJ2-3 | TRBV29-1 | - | TGCAGCGTTGAAGAAGGTAGCGGTCAAACGCAGTATTTT | CSVEEGSGQTQYF
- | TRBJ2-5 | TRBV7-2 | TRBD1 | TGTGCCAGCAGCTTTGGGCCGGGCAGGGGGCTTGAGACCCAGTACTTC | CASSFGPGRGLETQYF
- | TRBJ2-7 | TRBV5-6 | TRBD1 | TGTGCCAGCAGCTTGGGACAGGGTGTAACCTACGAGCAGTACTTC | CASSLGQGVTYEQYF